This T cell receptor (beta chain) was documented in a study of control samples from healthy donors and cancer patients. Germline V gene data show CDR1 as MRHNA and CDR2 as SNTAGT. Unmatched junction bases numbered 2, after V lost 0 bases and J lost 6 bases. This CDR3 spans 15 amino acids. Sequencing was performed with immunoSEQ multiplex PCR; in TCRdb, only in-frame clones are kept and a portion is missing. This table holds approximately 89,000 clones, about 84% found once. The origin of this receptor is a woman between 35 and 50 years old in good health. The source material was blood. The chain is built from TRBV6-4 and TRBJ2-2; 9 nucleotides match TRBD1. The CDR3 loop reads CASSDSGTGPGELFF. CDR3 nucleotide sequence: TGTGCCAGCAGTGACTCCGGGACAGGGCCCGGGGAGCTGTTTTTT.